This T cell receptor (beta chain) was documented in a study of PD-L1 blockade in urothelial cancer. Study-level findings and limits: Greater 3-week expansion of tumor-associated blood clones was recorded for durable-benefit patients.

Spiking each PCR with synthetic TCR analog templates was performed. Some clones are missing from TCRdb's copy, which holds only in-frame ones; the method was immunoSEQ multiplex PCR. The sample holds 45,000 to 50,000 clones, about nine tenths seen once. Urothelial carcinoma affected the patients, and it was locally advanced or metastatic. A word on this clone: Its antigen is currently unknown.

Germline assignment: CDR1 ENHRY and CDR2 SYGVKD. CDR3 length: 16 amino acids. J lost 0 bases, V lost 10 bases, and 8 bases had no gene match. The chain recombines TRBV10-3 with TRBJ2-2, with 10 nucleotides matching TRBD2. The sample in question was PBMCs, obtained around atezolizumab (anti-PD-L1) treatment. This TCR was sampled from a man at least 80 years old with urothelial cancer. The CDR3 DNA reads TGTGCCACCGAAATGGGACTAGCGACGAACACCGGGGAGCTGTTTTTT. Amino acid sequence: CATEMGLATNTGELFF.